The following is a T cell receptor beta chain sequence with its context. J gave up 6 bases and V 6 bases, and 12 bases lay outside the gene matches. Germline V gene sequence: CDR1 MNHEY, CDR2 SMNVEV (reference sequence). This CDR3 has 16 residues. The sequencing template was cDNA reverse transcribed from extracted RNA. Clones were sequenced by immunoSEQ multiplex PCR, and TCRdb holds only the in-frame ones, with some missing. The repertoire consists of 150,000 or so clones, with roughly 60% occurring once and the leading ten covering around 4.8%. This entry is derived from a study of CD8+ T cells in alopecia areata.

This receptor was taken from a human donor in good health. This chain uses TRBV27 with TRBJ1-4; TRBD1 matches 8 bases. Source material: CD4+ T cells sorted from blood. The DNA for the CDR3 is TGTGCCAGCAGCCTCGGCAAGGACAGGGAGGATGAAAAACTGTTTTTT. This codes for CASSLGKDREDEKLFF.